A selection of T cell receptor beta chains follows, all from one sample in a study of T-cell reconstitution after alpha-beta-depleted transplantation in children. TCRdb reprocessed the PCR reads with MiXCR, giving one entry per CDR3 protein. Of about 590,000 distinct CDR3 sequences listed, approximately 12% are singletons. The sequencing here drew on PBMCs, mostly from graft donor cells, taken 360 days after TCRalphabeta/CD19-depleted stem cell transplant. The receptors originated from a male patient between 10 and 17 years old who had a stem cell transplant for acute myeloid leukemia, so the T cells may come from the graft donor. Both conserved end residues are part of each CDR3. The order of the fields is D gene, V gene, J gene, clone size, CDR3 DNA, CDR3 protein. A D gene is named only where the DNA matches it firmly. Clone sizes are given selectively: once, few, many, or a class where the clone is expanded.

>.|TRBV9|TRBJ2-3|few
TGTGCCAGCAGCGTAGAAGCGTTTACTACAGATACGCAGTATTTT
CASSVEAFTTDTQYF
>TRBD1|TRBV7-2|TRBJ2-1|many
TGTGCCAGCAGCTTAGTTAGGGACAGGGGCAATGAGCAGTTCTTC
CASSLVRDRGNEQFF
>TRBD2|TRBV7-2|TRBJ2-7|.
TGTGCCAGCAGCGCCCTAGCGGGAAAAGGCGAGCAGTACTTC
CASSALAGKGEQYF
>.|TRBV14|TRBJ2-5|.
TGTGCCAGCAGCCAAGATTTGAGGAAATGGGGGACCCAGTACTTC
CASSQDLRKWGTQYF
>.|TRBV5-1|TRBJ2-1|few
TGCGCCAGCAGCTTGGACCAGGAAAGCTCCTACAATGAGCAGTTCTTC
CASSLDQESSYNEQFF
>TRBD2|TRBV29-1|TRBJ2-2|.
TGCAGCGCCGGGGAGATGAGCGGGAGGCACACCGGGGAGCTGTTTTTT
CSAGEMSGRHTGELFF
>.|TRBV12-3/TRBV12-4|TRBJ2-5|.
TGTGCCAGCAGCCGTATATTTCTAGCCCGGGAGACCCAGTACTTC
CASSRIFLARETQYF
>.|TRBV29-1|TRBJ2-7|few
TGCAGCGTTGGGGGGGCTTCCGAGCAGTACTTC
CSVGGASEQYF
>TRBD1|TRBV5-6|TRBJ2-3|many
TGTGCCAGCAGCTTGTACAGGGGGAGCACAGATACGCAGTATTTT
CASSLYRGSTDTQYF
>.|TRBV29-1|TRBJ1-3|few
TGCAGCGTTTGGGTTAGCTCTGGAAACACCATATATTTT
CSVWVSSGNTIYF
>TRBD2|TRBV7-6|TRBJ2-1|few
TGTGCCAGCATCATAGGGACTAGCGGGAGTAATGAGCAGTTCTTC
CASIIGTSGSNEQFF
>.|TRBV2|TRBJ2-6|.
TGTGCCGGAACCCAGGCCTGGGGGCCTGGGGCCAACGTCCTGACTTTC
CAGTQAWGPGANVLTF
>TRBD2|TRBV14|TRBJ2-7|few
TGTGCCAGCAGCCAACGGCGGGAGGGCTACGAGCAGTACTTC
CASSQRREGYEQYF
>TRBD1|TRBV28|TRBJ2-7|few
TGTGCCAGCAGTTTTAGGGGGCTAGGTGGAAGCGAGCAGTACTTC
CASSFRGLGGSEQYF
>.|TRBV9|TRBJ2-1|many
TGTGCCAGCAGCCAATTGACTCCCGGCCAGGAGCAGTTCTTC
CASSQLTPGQEQFF
>.|TRBV20-1|TRBJ2-1|many
TGCAGTGCTAGACGCCCAGCGACGTACAATGAGCAGTTCTTC
CSARRPATYNEQFF
>TRBD2|TRBV12-3/TRBV12-4|TRBJ2-1|few
TGTGCCAGCAGTTTTTTAGCGGGAGTGGATGAGCAGTTCTTC
CASSFLAGVDEQFF
>TRBD1|TRBV24-1|TRBJ2-5|.
TGTGCCACCAGTGACCTATTCGCAGGGGGCCCAAAAGAGACCCAGTACTTC
CATSDLFAGGPKETQYF
>TRBD2|TRBV28|TRBJ2-2|.
TGTGCCAGCAGTTGGGAGGGGACCCGCGTTAAGCTGTTTTTT
CASSWEGTRVKLFF
>TRBD2|TRBV7-8|TRBJ2-1|.
TGTGCCAGCAGCCTTAGCGGTCTAGCGGGCCTCAACAATGAGCAGTTCTTC
CASSLSGLAGLNNEQFF
>.|TRBV11-2|TRBJ2-1|many
TGTGCCAGCAGCTTTGGAGAGATTGAGCAGTTCTTC
CASSFGEIEQFF
>.|TRBV2|TRBJ2-7|few
TGTGCCAGCAGTGATAACCCTACTTCCGCGACCTACGAGCAGTACTTC
CASSDNPTSATYEQYF
>.|TRBV29-1|TRBJ2-7|few
TGCAGCGTTGAAGATCTCTCTAGCTACGAGCAGTACTTC
CSVEDLSSYEQYF
>TRBD2|TRBV7-2|TRBJ2-5|many
TGTGCCAGCAGCTCCTCCTTGGGGGGACTAGCGGAGACCCAGTACTTC
CASSSSLGGLAETQYF
>TRBD2|TRBV14|TRBJ2-5|.
TGTGCCAGCAGCCAGATTAGCGGGAGCTGGGAGACCCAGTACTTC
CASSQISGSWETQYF
>TRBD2|TRBV29-1|TRBJ2-7|.
TGCAGCGTTGAAGGGGGAGGGTTGCGGCAGTACTTC
CSVEGGGLRQYF
>TRBD1|TRBV25-1|TRBJ1-1|.
TGTGCCAGCAGTCAACGACCCGGACAGGTCGGAGGCACTGAAGCTTTCTTT
CASSQRPGQVGGTEAFF
>TRBD2|TRBV4-3|TRBJ2-1|few
TGCGCCAGCAGCCAAGATTCGGCTAGCGGGAAGGGGCTCTATTACAATGAGCAGTTCTTC
CASSQDSASGKGLYYNEQFF
>.|TRBV5-5|TRBJ2-7|.
TGTGCCAGCAGCCCCCCCGGACCGACGGACGAGCAGTACTTC
CASSPPGPTDEQYF
>.|TRBV7-2|TRBJ2-1|few
TGTGCCAGCAGCTTCCTAGCTTTTCCCGACAATGAGCAGTTCTTC
CASSFLAFPDNEQFF
>.|TRBV10-3|TRBJ2-7|few
TGTGCCACTCAGCCCCTGGACAGTCGGGAGCAGTACTTC
CATQPLDSREQYF
>.|TRBV29-1|TRBJ1-3|many
TGCAGCGTTGACGCTGGAAACACCATATATTTT
CSVDAGNTIYF
>.|TRBV20-1|TRBJ2-3|few
TGCAGTGCTAGAGATTACAGGGAGATGGCAGATACGCAGTATTTT
CSARDYREMADTQYF
>.|TRBV5-1|TRBJ2-2|few
TGCGCCAGCAGCTTGAAGCCAGGGGCTGACACCGGGGAGCTGTTTTTT
CASSLKPGADTGELFF
>.|TRBV12-5|TRBJ2-1|many
TGTGCTAGTGGTCTGGAAAGGGCTTACAATGAGCAGTTCTTC
CASGLERAYNEQFF
>.|TRBV20-1|TRBJ1-5|.
TGCAGTGCCCAGGGGACCAGGGGCAATCAGCCCCAGCATTTT
CSAQGTRGNQPQHF
>TRBD2|TRBV29-1|TRBJ2-1|.
TGCAGCGTTGAATTAGCGGGAGGGTCCTTCGTTTCCTACAATGAGCAGTTCTTC
CSVELAGGSFVSYNEQFF
>TRBD2|TRBV12-3/TRBV12-4|TRBJ2-3|many
TGTGCCAGCAGTTTCTTGCGGGAGGGGTCAGATACGCAGTATTTT
CASSFLREGSDTQYF
>TRBD1|TRBV10-3|TRBJ2-5|many
TGTGCCATCAGTCCCGACAGGGTTATGGGGCGCACCCAGTACTTC
CAISPDRVMGRTQYF
>TRBD2|TRBV4-2|TRBJ2-1|.
TGTGCCAGCAGCCAATCCCTCAAGACTAGCGGCACCGACAATGAGCAGTTCTTC
CASSQSLKTSGTDNEQFF
>.|TRBV28|TRBJ1-4|few
TGTGCCAGCACCCGTTGGACGCGCGGGGGTGAAAAACTGTTTTTT
CASTRWTRGGEKLFF
>.|TRBV12-3/TRBV12-4|TRBJ2-7|.
TGTGCCAGCAGTTGGGGGAATAGCTACGAGCAGTACTTC
CASSWGNSYEQYF